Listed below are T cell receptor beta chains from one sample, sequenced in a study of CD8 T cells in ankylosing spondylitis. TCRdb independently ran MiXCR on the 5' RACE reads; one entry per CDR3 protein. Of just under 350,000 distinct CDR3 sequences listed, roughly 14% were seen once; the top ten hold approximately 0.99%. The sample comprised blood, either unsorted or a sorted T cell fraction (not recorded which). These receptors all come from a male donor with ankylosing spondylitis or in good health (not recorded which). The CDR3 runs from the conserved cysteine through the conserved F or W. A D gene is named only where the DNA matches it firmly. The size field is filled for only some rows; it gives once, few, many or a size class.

CDR3nt: TGTGCCAGCAGCCAAACCCGGGACGCATATGGCTACACCTTC
CDR3aa: CASSQTRDAYGYTF
v_gene: TRBV14
abundance: few
d_gene: NA
j_gene: TRBJ1-2

CDR3nt: TGTGCCAGCAGCCACGGCACAGATACGCAGTATTTT
CDR3aa: CASSHGTDTQYF
v_gene: TRBV7-2
abundance: NA
d_gene: NA
j_gene: TRBJ2-3

CDR3nt: TGTGCCTGGAGTGTACGAGGGACAGGGCCCGTAGAGCAGTACTTC
CDR3aa: CAWSVRGTGPVEQYF
v_gene: TRBV30
abundance: NA
d_gene: TRBD1
j_gene: TRBJ2-7

CDR3nt: TGTGCCAGCAGCCAAGATTTATTGGCTAGCGGGGCCCCCTACGAGCAGTACTTC
CDR3aa: CASSQDLLASGAPYEQYF
v_gene: TRBV4-2
abundance: NA
d_gene: TRBD2
j_gene: TRBJ2-7

CDR3nt: TGTGCCTGGAGAGCAACAGGGGGCGAGGTCCCCACAGATACGCAGTATTTT
CDR3aa: CAWRATGGEVPTDTQYF
v_gene: TRBV30
abundance: few
d_gene: TRBD1
j_gene: TRBJ2-3

CDR3nt: TGTGCCAGCAGCTACGCCCGGGGACCCAACTATGGCTACACCTTC
CDR3aa: CASSYARGPNYGYTF
v_gene: TRBV5-8
abundance: NA
d_gene: NA
j_gene: TRBJ1-2

CDR3nt: TGTGCCAGCAGCGGAGGAGGGAGGGATGAGCAGTACTTC
CDR3aa: CASSGGGRDEQYF
v_gene: TRBV9
abundance: few
d_gene: TRBD2
j_gene: TRBJ2-7

CDR3nt: TGTGCCAGCTCACCACCCCCCCTAACCGAAGCTTTCTTT
CDR3aa: CASSPPPLTEAFF
v_gene: TRBV18
abundance: NA
d_gene: NA
j_gene: TRBJ1-1

CDR3nt: TGTGCCAGCAGGCAAGCAGGCGGGACTACGATATTGCGTTCCTACAATGAGCAGTTCTTC
CDR3aa: CASRQAGGTTILRSYNEQFF
v_gene: TRBV2
abundance: NA
d_gene: TRBD2
j_gene: TRBJ2-1

CDR3nt: TGCGCCAGCAGCCTCGGACAGAAGAACACTGAAGCTTTCTTT
CDR3aa: CASSLGQKNTEAFF
v_gene: TRBV5-1
abundance: many
d_gene: NA
j_gene: TRBJ1-1

CDR3nt: TGTGCCAGCTCACTCGCGACAGAGGCCAACACTGAAGCTTTCTTT
CDR3aa: CASSLATEANTEAFF
v_gene: TRBV18
abundance: few
d_gene: NA
j_gene: TRBJ1-1

CDR3nt: TGCGCCAGCAGCCAAGTACAGATCAATAGCAATCAGCCCCAGCATTTT
CDR3aa: CASSQVQINSNQPQHF
v_gene: TRBV4-1
abundance: NA
d_gene: NA
j_gene: TRBJ1-5

CDR3nt: TGTGCCAGCAGTGAAGCGGGAGCTCCGTACTTC
CDR3aa: CASSEAGAPYF
v_gene: TRBV2
abundance: NA
d_gene: NA
j_gene: TRBJ2-5

CDR3nt: TGTGCCAGCACGGTAAAGTCTAGCACAGATACGCAGTATTTT
CDR3aa: CASTVKSSTDTQYF
v_gene: TRBV12-3/TRBV12-4
abundance: NA
d_gene: NA
j_gene: TRBJ2-3

CDR3nt: TGTGCCAGCAGCCAAGATAGGGCGGCCCAAGAGACCCAGTACTTC
CDR3aa: CASSQDRAAQETQYF
v_gene: TRBV14
abundance: NA
d_gene: NA
j_gene: TRBJ2-5

CDR3nt: TGCAGCGTTCCCAAGGAGGGAGAGACTGAAGCTTTCTTT
CDR3aa: CSVPKEGETEAFF
v_gene: TRBV29-1
abundance: few
d_gene: NA
j_gene: TRBJ1-1

CDR3nt: TGTGCCAGCAGTGCCAGCGGTACCTACGAGCAGTACTTC
CDR3aa: CASSASGTYEQYF
v_gene: TRBV2
abundance: many
d_gene: NA
j_gene: TRBJ2-7

CDR3nt: TGCAGTGCTAGTTTGGGGGCTGGAAACACCATATATTTT
CDR3aa: CSASLGAGNTIYF
v_gene: TRBV20-1
abundance: NA
d_gene: NA
j_gene: TRBJ1-3

CDR3nt: TGTGCCAGCAGTCTACAGGAAAATCAGCCCCAGCATTTT
CDR3aa: CASSLQENQPQHF
v_gene: TRBV6-5
abundance: once
d_gene: NA
j_gene: TRBJ1-5

CDR3nt: TGTGCCAGCAGACAAGGGACACCGAACACCGGGGAGCTGTTTTTT
CDR3aa: CASRQGTPNTGELFF
v_gene: TRBV12-3/TRBV12-4
abundance: NA
d_gene: NA
j_gene: TRBJ2-2

CDR3nt: TGTGCCAGCAGTTTTCGACTGAACACTGAAGCTTTCTTT
CDR3aa: CASSFRLNTEAFF
v_gene: TRBV12-3/TRBV12-4
abundance: many
d_gene: NA
j_gene: TRBJ1-1

CDR3nt: TGTGCCAGCAGTTACTCACCACAGGGTTTGAACACTGAAGCTTTCTTT
CDR3aa: CASSYSPQGLNTEAFF
v_gene: TRBV6-2/TRBV6-3
abundance: NA
d_gene: NA
j_gene: TRBJ1-1

CDR3nt: TGTGCCAGCAGCGCGACAGGGGGGGCCGGGGATCAGCATTTT
CDR3aa: CASSATGGAGDQHF
v_gene: TRBV9
abundance: few
d_gene: TRBD1
j_gene: TRBJ1-5

CDR3nt: TGTGCCAGCATTTCTTTCGGGCTAGCGGGCGGGGAGCTGTTTTTT
CDR3aa: CASISFGLAGGELFF
v_gene: TRBV27
abundance: NA
d_gene: TRBD2
j_gene: TRBJ2-2

CDR3nt: TGTGCCAGCAGCGCCGAGAACTATGGCTACACCTTC
CDR3aa: CASSAENYGYTF
v_gene: TRBV5-5
abundance: few
d_gene: NA
j_gene: TRBJ1-2

CDR3nt: TGTGCCAGCAGTTTTGAGGGGTATGGCTACACCTTC
CDR3aa: CASSFEGYGYTF
v_gene: TRBV12-3/TRBV12-4
abundance: many
d_gene: NA
j_gene: TRBJ1-2

CDR3nt: TGTGCCAGCAGTTTTGAGGGGGGAGCCAAAAACATTCAGTACTTC
CDR3aa: CASSFEGGAKNIQYF
v_gene: TRBV12-3/TRBV12-4
abundance: NA
d_gene: NA
j_gene: TRBJ2-4

CDR3nt: TGCAGTGCGCCTAAAGCGACTTCGAACACCGGGGAGCTGTTTTTT
CDR3aa: CSAPKATSNTGELFF
v_gene: TRBV20-1
abundance: many
d_gene: NA
j_gene: TRBJ2-2

CDR3nt: TGTGCCAGCAGGGCAACAGGAAACGAACCCCAGCATTTT
CDR3aa: CASRATGNEPQHF
v_gene: TRBV6-1
abundance: few
d_gene: NA
j_gene: TRBJ1-5

CDR3nt: TGCAGTGCTAGAGTGGAGGAACTACACCAAGAGACCCAGTACTTC
CDR3aa: CSARVEELHQETQYF
v_gene: TRBV20-1
abundance: NA
d_gene: NA
j_gene: TRBJ2-5

CDR3nt: TGCGCCAGCAGCTTAGACCCTGGGGCCAACGTCCTGACTTTC
CDR3aa: CASSLDPGANVLTF
v_gene: TRBV5-1
abundance: NA
d_gene: NA
j_gene: TRBJ2-6

CDR3nt: TGCGCCAGCAGCTTGTTGGACAGCAGTGGGTCACCCCTCCACTTT
CDR3aa: CASSLLDSSGSPLHF
v_gene: TRBV5-1
abundance: few
d_gene: NA
j_gene: TRBJ1-6

CDR3nt: TGTGCCAGCAGTTCCCCTAGCGGTTTCAGCACAGATACGCAGTATTTT
CDR3aa: CASSSPSGFSTDTQYF
v_gene: TRBV12-3/TRBV12-4
abundance: many
d_gene: TRBD2
j_gene: TRBJ2-3

CDR3nt: TGTGCCAGCAGCGAGAGATATACGCAGTATTTT
CDR3aa: CASSERYTQYF
v_gene: TRBV11-2
abundance: once
d_gene: NA
j_gene: TRBJ2-3

CDR3nt: TGCAGTGCTAGAGATTCCTTCCCGGGACTAGCGGGGGACGAGCAGTACTTC
CDR3aa: CSARDSFPGLAGDEQYF
v_gene: TRBV20-1
abundance: NA
d_gene: TRBD2
j_gene: TRBJ2-7

CDR3nt: TGCGCCAGCAGCCAAGACCCGGACCAAGAGACCCAGTACTTC
CDR3aa: CASSQDPDQETQYF
v_gene: TRBV4-1
abundance: NA
d_gene: NA
j_gene: TRBJ2-5

CDR3nt: TGTGCCAGCTCACCACCGGGAACTAGCCGCCAAGAGACCCAGTACTTC
CDR3aa: CASSPPGTSRQETQYF
v_gene: TRBV18
abundance: few
d_gene: NA
j_gene: TRBJ2-5

CDR3nt: TGTGCCAGCTCACCTTATGGGCACACAGATACGCAGTATTTT
CDR3aa: CASSPYGHTDTQYF
v_gene: TRBV18
abundance: few
d_gene: NA
j_gene: TRBJ2-3

CDR3nt: TGTGCCAGCAGCCGGACAGGCTATGGCTACACCTTC
CDR3aa: CASSRTGYGYTF
v_gene: TRBV12-3/TRBV12-4
abundance: many
d_gene: TRBD1
j_gene: TRBJ1-2